A single sample gave rise to the 27 T cell receptor beta chains below, sequenced in a study of CD8 T cells in Susac syndrome. With random hexamers, about 0.45 to 1 ug RNA was reverse transcribed. TCRdb called the immunoSEQ multiplex PCR reads again in MiXCR, with one record for every CDR3 protein. The data contain some 80,000 distinct CDR3 sequences, just under 95% of them seen just once; the ten biggest clones take up 0.25% to 0.3%. Sequencing was carried out using CD8+ T cells from PBMCs. All receptors derive from a human donor in good health.

The gene calls are TRBV27 and TRBJ1-2; 9 bases match TRBD1. The length of the CDR3 is 14 residues. Unmatched junction bases numbered 4, after V lost 6 bases and J lost 2 bases. CDR1 is MNHEY and CDR2 is SMNVEV in the germline V gene (reference sequence). CDR3 nucleotide sequence: TGTGCCAGCAGAATACAGGGGGCCAACTATGGCTACACCTTC. It translates to CASRIQGANYGYTF.

For the CDR3, the DNA is TGTGCCACCAGCAGGGGAACGGGACTTCATAATGAGCAGTTCTTC. Translation gives CATSRGTGLHNEQFF. The chain has TRBV15 and TRBJ2-1, with TRBD2 as a possible D gene (6 bases). The germline V and J ends were trimmed by 3 bases and 7 bases, with 16 bases remaining between them. The CDR3 contains 15 residues. Germline loops: CDR1 LNHNV, CDR2 YYDKDF (reference sequence).

The chain uses TRBV11-2 and TRBJ2-1, with 9 bases identical to TRBD2. CDR3 length: 16 residues. Germline V gene lookup returns CDR1 SGHAT and CDR2 FQNNGV. The trim removed 1 base at V and 6 bases at J, leaving 7 bases unmatched. In DNA form, the CDR3 reads TGTGCCAGCAGCTTAGTTCTTGCGGGAGGGCTCAATGAGCAGTTCTTC. This codes for CASSLVLAGGLNEQFF.

CDR3 bases: TGTGCCAGTAGTATAGCAGGGAATGAGCAGTTCTTC. It specifies CASSIAGNEQFF. This rearrangement joins TRBV19 to TRBJ2-1; perhaps TRBD1 as D (5 bases). The CDR3 has 12 residues. V was clipped by 1 base and J by 7 bases, with 5 bases between them. CDR1 is LNHDA and CDR2 is SQIVND in the germline V gene (reference sequence).

CDR3 bases: TGTGCCAGCAGCACCGGGACAGGACACTACGAGCAGTACTTC. It codes for CASSTGTGHYEQYF. The rearrangement links TRBV7-9 to TRBJ2-7; 8 nucleotides line up with TRBD1. CDR1 is SEHNR and CDR2 is FQNEAQ in the germline V gene (reference sequence). The ends lost 5 bases at V and 3 bases at J; junction bases unmatched: 6. The length of the CDR3 is 14 residues.

V is TRBV29-1 and J is TRBJ2-7; 7 nucleotides align to TRBD1. Germline assignment: CDR1 SQVTM and CDR2 ANQGSEA. The V gene end was trimmed by 2 bases and the J gene end by 2 bases; junction bases not matched to a gene: 12. The CDR3 sequence is 16 residues long. The chain's CDR3 is CSVEPSIQGIPYEQYF. CDR3 nucleotides: TGCAGCGTTGAACCTTCCATACAGGGGATTCCCTACGAGCAGTACTTC.

The chain carries TRBV25-1 and TRBJ1-2, with D unclear. V lost 3 bases to trimming and J lost 4 bases, with 12 bases between them. CDR3 length: 14 amino acids. The V gene's germline CDR1 is MGHDK and CDR2 SYGVNS. CDR3 sequence: CASSDPGNPYGYTF. The CDR3 DNA follows: TGTGCCAGCAGTGACCCGGGAAACCCCTATGGCTACACCTTC.

The V gene is TRBV4-1, the J gene TRBJ2-1; D perhaps matches TRBD1 (6 bases). The CDR3 is made up of 14 amino acids. Looked up from germline, CDR1 is MGHRA and CDR2 is YSYEKL. V lost 6 bases and J 7 bases, leaving 16 bases between the germline ends. The CDR3 loop reads CASSLGQMANEQFF. DNA of the CDR3: TGCGCCAGCAGTCTAGGACAGATGGCGAATGAGCAGTTCTTC.

V and J are TRBV12-3 or TRBV12-4 and TRBJ2-1; a possible D gene is TRBD2 (7 bases). CDR3 size: 13 residues. The V end lost 8 bases, the J end lost 6 bases, and 14 bases lay between the germline ends. CDR3 coding DNA: TGTGCCAGCGGGGGGGGCCGTATCAATGAGCAGTTCTTC. Translation gives CASGGGRINEQFF.

The gene calls are TRBV29-1 and TRBJ2-1; a weak D match, TRBD1 (7 bases). CDR1 SQVTM and CDR2 ANQGSEA come from the germline V gene. Trimming stripped 6 bases from V and 6 bases from J, with 15 bases between. The CDR3 has 13 residues. The CDR3 DNA reads as TGCAGCGTGGAGGGGGGACAGTTCAATGAGCAGTTCTTC. It yields the protein CSVEGGQFNEQFF.

J is TRBJ2-1 and V is TRBV15, with 9 bases identical to TRBD2. V trimming: 4 bases; J trimming: 2 bases; junction bases outside the gene matches: 0. CDR3 length: 14 residues. The V gene's germline CDR1 is LNHNV and CDR2 YYDKDF (reference sequence). Written as DNA, the CDR3 is TGTGCCACCAGCACTAGCGGGACCTACAATGAGCAGTTCTTC. As protein: CATSTSGTYNEQFF.

The V and J genes are TRBV18 and TRBJ1-2; D call uncertain. The CDR3 is 15 amino acids. Germline CDR1 and CDR2: KGHSH and LQKENI. V lost 0 bases to trimming and J lost 6 bases, with 14 bases between them. The CDR3 reads CASSPPRAGSHGYTF. CDR3 bases: TGTGCCAGCTCACCACCGAGGGCAGGATCCCATGGCTACACCTTC.

The chain uses TRBV13 and TRBJ2-2; D might be TRBD2 (5 bases). This CDR3 comprises 15 residues. The germline V and J ends were trimmed by 0 bases and 6 bases, with 11 bases remaining between them. The germline CDR1 and CDR2 sequences are PRHDT and FYEKMQ (reference sequence). Here the CDR3 DNA reads TGTGCCAGCAGCTTAGGCCTCGGAGCGGCCGGGGAGCTGTTTTTT. Residues: CASSLGLGAAGELFF.

The genes are TRBV9 and TRBJ1-5; no firm D call. Germline lookup yields CDR1 SGDLS and CDR2 YYNGEE. V lost 2 bases to trimming and J lost 0 bases, with 9 bases between them. This CDR3 has 15 amino acids. CDR3 sequence: CASSVGIYSNQPQHF. The CDR3 DNA sequence: TGTGCCAGCAGCGTGGGGATATATAGCAATCAGCCCCAGCATTTT. Based on the CDR3 plus reference TRBV9 and TRBJ1-5, the full variable domain is DSGVTQTPKHLITATGQRVTLRCSPRSGDLSVYWYQQSLDQGLQFLIQYYNGEERAKGNILERFSAQQFPDLHSELNLSSLELGDSALYFCASSVGIYSNQPQHFGDGTRLSIL.

The gene calls are TRBV28 and TRBJ1-1; D is undetermined. Per the germline V gene, CDR1 is MDHEN and CDR2 is SYDVKM. The CDR3 is 13 amino acids. The germline V and J ends were trimmed by 7 bases and 0 bases, with 9 bases remaining between them. As DNA, the CDR3 is TGTGCCAGCAACGTGGAAATGAACACTGAAGCTTTCTTT. This translates into CASNVEMNTEAFF.

The chain combines TRBV27 with TRBJ2-5; 7 nucleotides match TRBD1. Germline V CDR1 and CDR2: MNHEY, SMNVEV (reference sequence). The CDR3 spans 15 residues. Germline trimming cut 4 bases from V and 2 bases from J; bases unmatched to any gene: 7. The CDR3 spells CASSSFPGQQETQYF. CDR3 coding DNA: TGTGCCAGCAGTTCCTTCCCGGGACAGCAAGAGACCCAGTACTTC.

V and J are TRBV14 and TRBJ1-1, with 8 bases aligning to TRBD1. This CDR3 has 12 amino acids. Germline values: CDR1 SGHDN, CDR2 FVKESK. After removal of 5 bases from V and 8 bases from J, the junction contained 4 bases not matched to a gene. The CDR3 DNA is TGTGCCAGCAGCGCTCACAGGGGGGAAGCTTTCTTT. Protein: CASSAHRGEAFF.

J is TRBJ2-7 and V is TRBV7-9; D remains unclear. Germline CDR1 and CDR2: SEHNR and FQNEAQ (reference sequence). The CDR3 runs to 14 residues. With 4 bases removed from V and 3 bases from J, the gap between germline ends came to 13 bases. The CDR3 spells CASSYSARVYEQYF. CDR3 coding DNA: TGTGCCAGCAGCTACTCCGCCAGAGTCTACGAGCAGTACTTC. The full variable domain, rest sourced from reference TRBV7-9 and TRBJ2-7, is DTGVSQNPRHKITKRGQNVTFRCDPISEHNRLYWYRQTLGQGPEFLTYFQNEAQLEKSRLLSDRFSAERPKGSFSTLEIQRTEQGDSAMYLCASSYSARVYEQYFGPGTRLTVT.

This chain connects TRBV24-1 to TRBJ1-5; D unresolved. Germline V gives CDR1 KGHDR, CDR2 SFDVKD. V was clipped by 7 bases and J by 1 base, with 7 bases between them. The length of the CDR3 is 13 residues. The CDR3 DNA sequence: TGTGCCACCAGCCACAGAAGCAATCAGCCCCAGCATTTT. This encodes CATSHRSNQPQHF.

The chain links TRBV4-1 to TRBJ2-1; 7 nucleotides match TRBD1. CDR3 length equals 16 residues. Germline V gene lookup returns CDR1 MGHRA and CDR2 YSYEKL. V shed 1 base, J shed 4 bases, and the junction held 7 bases outside the gene matches. CDR3 DNA sequence: TGCGCCAGCAGCCAAGCAACCGGGACAGAGTACAATGAGCAGTTCTTC. This translates into CASSQATGTEYNEQFF.

The chain links TRBV20-1 to TRBJ2-3, with 16 bases aligning to TRBD2. CDR3 length: 18 residues. Germline V gene lookup returns CDR1 DFQATT and CDR2 SNEGSKA (reference sequence). The J segment lost 3 bases and the V segment lost 5 bases, leaving 11 bases of the junction unmatched. CDR3 protein: CSAAGLAGGQESTDTQYF. The CDR3 nucleotides read TGCAGTGCTGCGGGACTAGCGGGGGGGCAGGAGTCGACAGATACGCAGTATTTT.

The chain uses TRBV19 and TRBJ2-1; no reliable D call. V lost 4 bases to trimming and J lost 5 bases, with 12 bases between them. Germline V CDR1 and CDR2: LNHDA, SQIVND (reference sequence). This CDR3 is built from 14 residues. The CDR3 sequence: CASSTADLNNEQFF. DNA for the CDR3: TGTGCCAGTAGTACAGCAGACTTAAACAATGAGCAGTTCTTC.

A remark on this clonotype: The germline gene is not matched at one end of the junction; a read error may be the cause. V is TRBV15 and J is TRBJ1-1; D uncertain. CDR1 and CDR2 from the germline V gene are LNHNV and YYDKDF (reference sequence). The CDR3 contains 13 residues. Written as DNA, the CDR3 is TGTGCCACCAGGAGAGAGGTGAACACTGAAGCTTTCTTT. Amino acid sequence: CATRREVNTEAFF.

The chain couples TRBV3-1 to TRBJ2-1; 12 nucleotides match TRBD2. The CDR3 loop spans 17 amino acids. CDR1 is LGHDT and CDR2 is YNNKEL in the germline V gene (reference sequence). The V segment lost 2 bases and the J segment 7 bases; nucleotides outside the gene matches: 9. CDR3 protein: CASSQRPTSGSPNEQFF. In DNA, the CDR3 is TGTGCCAGCAGCCAACGCCCGACTAGCGGGAGTCCAAATGAGCAGTTCTTC.

V is TRBV3-1 and J is TRBJ2-3; TRBD2 agrees at 8 bases. The CDR3 is made up of 17 amino acids. V gave up 0 bases and J gave up 2 bases; unmatched junction bases: 7. CDR1 LGHDT and CDR2 YNNKEL come from the germline V gene (reference sequence). CDR3 sequence (DNA): TGTGCCAGCAGCCAAGATCCCAGCGGGAGCCTCACAGATACGCAGTATTTT. It is translated as CASSQDPSGSLTDTQYF.

The chain employs TRBV29-1 and TRBJ1-2, with 7 positions matching TRBD1. This CDR3 is 15 amino acids long. Trimming took 5 bases from V and 4 from J; bases not matched to a gene: 13. CDR1 is SQVTM and CDR2 is ANQGSEA in the germline V gene. The CDR3 DNA reads as TGCAGCGTTCTTGGAGGGGGACAGTTTTTCTATGGCTACACCTTC. Encoded protein: CSVLGGGQFFYGYTF.

The rearrangement joins TRBV7-9 to TRBJ2-5, with 9 positions matching TRBD2. From germline, CDR1 is SEHNR and CDR2 FQNEAQ (reference sequence). V gave up 5 bases and J gave up 5 bases; unmatched junction bases: 6. This CDR3 comprises 14 residues. The CDR3 nucleotides read TGTGCCAGCAGCCACACTACTAGCGGGGAGACCCAGTACTTC. It codes for CASSHTTSGETQYF.